Detailed here is one T cell receptor (beta chain). Its antigen is unknown. Looked up from germline, CDR1 is MDHEN and CDR2 is SYDVKM. The V segment lost 6 bases and the J segment 5 bases; nucleotides outside the gene matches: 2. The CDR3 length is 13 residues. The source of the sample is a study of T cell repertoires in urothelial bladder cancer. For the study at large: The approximately twelve resected lesions were three cT0, three cTa, three cT1 and three cT2 or greater.

Whole-study findings and limits: In carcinoma specimens, a single clone made up to about 17% of infiltrating lymphocytes. Benign specimens held more T cells than urothelial carcinoma specimens. Carcinoma specimens had median about 2% tumor infiltrating lymphocytes, benign approximately 11%.

The data were produced by immunoSEQ multiplex PCR, yet TCRdb's version contains in-frame clones alone and is incomplete. The repertoire holds 9,000 to 13,000 clones, with around 65% as singletons. J is TRBJ2-3 and V is TRBV28; TRBD1 agrees at 10 bases. The sequence derives from a human donor with a benign inflammatory bladder lesion. The sample comprised tumor-infiltrating cells from bladder cancer. In nucleotides, the CDR3 is TGTGCCAGCAGGACAGGGGGCCGAGATACGCAGTATTTT. Translating it yields CASRTGGRDTQYF.